This TCR beta chain was sequenced during a study of blood T cell repertoires in COVID-19. Overall study context: The United States, Italy and Spain supplied acute and convalescent COVID-19 samples. From T cells, B-cell-depleted T cells, or PBMCs came the material, which was cDNA or gDNA.

The authors' processing: Amplified reference gene primers provided the basis for estimating nucleated cell counts. The table came from immunoSEQ multiplex PCR; TCRdb's copy has only in-frame clones and leaves some out. The DNA was the basis for D and trimming; V, J and clone size are from that table. Of 150,000 to 180,000 clones listed, 76% are singletons. V lost 4 bases to trimming and J lost 11 bases; unmatched junction nucleotides: 11. Germline-derived CDR1 and CDR2 are LGHDT and YNNKEL (reference sequence). The CDR3 has 14 amino acids. The clonotype was recovered from a woman older than 75 with acute or convalescent COVID-19. Sequenced material: peripheral blood. The J gene is TRBJ1-1, the V gene TRBV3-1 (or the pseudogene TRBV3-2), with TRBD1 identical over 9 bases. The CDR3 region is CASSPRTGAGEAFF. In DNA, the CDR3 is TGTGCCAGCAGCCCACGGACAGGGGCCGGTGAGGCTTTCTTT.